This T cell receptor beta chain was documented in a study of T cell responses to AZD1222 COVID-19 vaccine. Study-wide findings and caveats: Among the donors, most were white British and more were female, and clonal diversity was possibly underestimated. It was only 6 or 7 AZD1222 recipients who were seropositive at baseline.

About this clone itself: Its matching antigen is unknown.

Using immunoSEQ multiplex PCR, the repertoire was profiled, and TCRdb retains in-frame clones only, with some absent. The table lists over 100,000 clones, about 83% of them singletons. This material consisted of peripheral blood, taken on day 0 of AZD1222 vaccination. The source of this sequence is an adult in good health.

CDR3 protein: CASRALGVAKNIQYF. CDR3 bases: TGTGCCAGCAGGGCACTAGGGGTAGCCAAAAACATTCAGTACTTC. The chain employs TRBV2 and TRBJ2-4; the D gene could be TRBD1 or TRBD2 (5 bases each). The germline gives CDR1 SNHLY, CDR2 FYNNEI. The CDR3 covers 15 residues. Trimming took 6 bases from V and 0 from J, leaving 12 bases between them.